These T cell receptor beta chains were read from a single sample in a study of T cell responses to AZD1222 COVID-19 vaccine. Method: immunoSEQ multiplex PCR; TCRdb's copy keeps in-frame clones and lacks some. Altogether over 65,000 clones are present, over 85% being singletons, with the ten largest covering roughly 5.2%. Sequenced material: peripheral blood, taken 28 days after the second AZD1222 dose. The receptors shown here come from an adult who received the AZD1222 COVID-19 vaccine. CDR3s include the opening cysteine and the closing phenylalanine or tryptophan. D genes are given only for firm matches. Some rows mark clone size as missing; the rest say once, few, many or name a class of expanded clone.

14 | TRBJ2-7 | . | TRBV23-1 | TRBD1 | TGCGCTAAACTACCGGGACAGGGGGCCTACGAGCAGTACTTC | CAKLPGQGAYEQYF
16 | TRBJ2-1 | . | TRBV27 | TRBD2 | TGTGCCAGCAGTTTTATCGTGCTAGCGGGGTACAATGAGCAGTTCTTC | CASSFIVLAGYNEQFF
13 | TRBJ1-1 | . | TRBV7-7 | . | TGTGCTAGCAGCTTAGACCTGGCTACTGAAGCTTTCTTT | CASSLDLATEAFF
17 | TRBJ2-3 | . | TRBV7-8 | TRBD2 | TGTGCCAGCAGCCGCCTTCCTAGCGGAACTAGCACAGATACGCAGTATTTT | CASSRLPSGTSTDTQYF
13 | TRBJ2-3 | . | TRBV7-9 | . | TGTGCCAGCAGCAGCGGGACAACAGATACGCAGTATTTT | CASSSGTTDTQYF
15 | TRBJ2-7 | . | TRBV19 | TRBD2 | TGTGCCAGTACCCGGGAGGCAGGGCGGACGGGCGAGCAGTACTTC | CASTREAGRTGEQYF
18 | TRBJ2-6 | . | TRBV9 | . | TGTGCCAGCAGCGTAGGCCCGGGAACCCTCTCTGGGGCCAACGTCCTGACTTTC | CASSVGPGTLSGANVLTF
17 | TRBJ2-3 | . | TRBV4-2 | TRBD2 | TGTGCCAGCGAGGGACTAGCGGGGTCTCCCGGCACAGATACGCAGTATTTT | CASEGLAGSPGTDTQYF
14 | TRBJ1-5 | . | TRBV6-5 | . | TGTGCCAGCAGCAAGGTCCAATACAATCAGCCCCAGCATTTT | CASSKVQYNQPQHF
15 | TRBJ1-2 | once | TRBV6-1 | . | TGTGCCAGCAGTGATTTGGGTTTTGTTAACTATGGCTACACCTTC | CASSDLGFVNYGYTF
15 | TRBJ2-7 | . | TRBV5-1 | TRBD1 | TGCGCCAGCAGCTCTCCGGGACAGGCTTCCTACGAGCAGTACTTC | CASSSPGQASYEQYF
14 | TRBJ1-1 | . | TRBV3-1/TRBV3-2 | TRBD1 | TGTGCCAGCAGCCAATTTACAGGGGGTACTGAAGCTTTCTTT | CASSQFTGGTEAFF
14 | TRBJ1-1 | . | TRBV3-1/TRBV3-2 | . | TGTGCCAGCAGCCAAGCGGGGCCAGGCACTGAAGCTTTCTTT | CASSQAGPGTEAFF
19 | TRBJ1-1 | . | TRBV4-3 | . | TGCGCCAGCAGCCAAGATTTGGGGACACTCAATTCCTGGGACACTGAAGCTTTCTTT | CASSQDLGTLNSWDTEAFF
15 | TRBJ2-1 | few | TRBV5-1 | TRBD2 | TGCGCCAGCAGTCCCCTTAGCGGGGAGGCGAACGAGCAGTTCTTC | CASSPLSGEANEQFF
14 | TRBJ1-1 | . | TRBV5-1 | TRBD1 | TGCGCCAGCAGCCCGACAGGGAGGGAAACTGAAGCTTTCTTT | CASSPTGRETEAFF
12 | TRBJ2-2 | . | TRBV6-5 | . | TGTGCCAGCAGCACGGGTGTAGGGGAGCTGTTTTTT | CASSTGVGELFF
14 | TRBJ2-5 | . | TRBV5-1 | . | TGCGCCAGCAGCTCAGGACAAGAACAAGAGACCCAGTACTTC | CASSSGQEQETQYF
18 | TRBJ1-5 | . | TRBV21-1 | . | TGTGCCAGCCGACCCCCAGGACAGGCCCTTCGAAGCAATCAGCCACAGCATTTT | CASRPPGQALRSNQPQHF
15 | TRBJ2-7 | . | TRBV28 | . | TGTGCCAGCAGTTTATACGGGACTTGGACCTACGAGCAGTACTTC | CASSLYGTWTYEQYF
13 | TRBJ2-3 | . | TRBV29-1 | . | TGCAGCGCTAGACAGCCCCGCACAGATACGCAGTATTTT | CSARQPRTDTQYF
13 | TRBJ2-2 | . | TRBV6-5 | . | TGTGCCAGCAGTTACTCGAACACCGGGGAGCTGTTTTTT | CASSYSNTGELFF
17 | TRBJ1-2 | . | TRBV25-1 | . | TGTGCCAGCAGTGCTGGGGGTGGGAGACAGCAGAACTATGGCTACACCTTC | CASSAGGGRQQNYGYTF
12 | TRBJ2-7 | . | TRBV12-3/TRBV12-4 | . | TGTGCCAGCAGTTTAGGGACCTACGAGCAGTACTTC | CASSLGTYEQYF
17 | TRBJ1-1 | . | TRBV3-1/TRBV3-2 | . | TGTGCCAGCAGCCTATTAGGGGAAGGAGATTTCCTAGATGAAGCTTTCTTT | CASSLLGEGDFLDEAFF
15 | TRBJ1-5 | . | TRBV9 | TRBD1 | TGTGCCAGCAGCTCACAGGGGGATAGCAATCAGCCCCAGCATTTT | CASSSQGDSNQPQHF
15 | TRBJ2-3 | . | TRBV9 | . | TGTGCCAGCCAAATGACGGGACTTCGCACAGATACGCAGTATTTT | CASQMTGLRTDTQYF
15 | TRBJ1-1 | . | TRBV7-9 | . | TGTGCCAGCAGCGCCCGAGGGGATTTGAACACTGAAGCTTTCTTT | CASSARGDLNTEAFF